The present T cell receptor beta chain was sequenced within a study of blood T cell repertoires in COVID-19. Looking at the study overall: There were acute and convalescent COVID-19 samples, and they came from the United States, Italy and Spain. T cells, B-cell-depleted T cells, or PBMCs provided the cDNA or gDNA that served as material.

Per the original data handling: It was from reference gene primer amplification that nucleated cell counts were estimated. Using immunoSEQ multiplex PCR, the repertoire was profiled, and TCRdb retains in-frame clones only, with some absent. V, J and clone size are taken as reported in that table, and D and trimming were inferred from the DNA itself. The sample carries roughly 250,000 clones, about 82% recorded once. The V end lost 11 bases, the J end lost 5 bases, and 12 bases lay between the germline ends. The CDR3 extends over 11 amino acids. From germline, CDR1 is KGHDR and CDR2 SFDVKD. This TCR derives from a woman aged 55-75 years with active or convalescent COVID-19. The chain couples TRBV24-1 to TRBJ2-7, with D unclear. Sequenced input: peripheral blood. In DNA form, the CDR3 reads TGTGCCATCAAACTAACCGACGAGCAGTACTTC. Translated: CAIKLTDEQYF.